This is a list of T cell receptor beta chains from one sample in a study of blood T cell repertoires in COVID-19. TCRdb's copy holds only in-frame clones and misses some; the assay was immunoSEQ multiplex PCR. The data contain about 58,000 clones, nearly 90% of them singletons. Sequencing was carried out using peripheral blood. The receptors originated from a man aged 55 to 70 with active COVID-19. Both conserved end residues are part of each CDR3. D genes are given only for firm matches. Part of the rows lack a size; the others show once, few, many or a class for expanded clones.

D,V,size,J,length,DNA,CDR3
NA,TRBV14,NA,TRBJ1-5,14,TGTGCCAGCAGCCCTAGCGGGGCGTATCAGCCCCAGCATTTT,CASSPSGAYQPQHF
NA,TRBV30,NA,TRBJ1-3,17,TGTGCCTGGAGTGCTATGTTTGGCGGAGGCTCTGGAAACACCATATATTTT,CAWSAMFGGGSGNTIYF
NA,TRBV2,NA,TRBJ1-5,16,TGTGCCAGCAGTGAAAGGGCAGCGGGGGCCAATCAGCCCCAGCATTTT,CASSERAAGANQPQHF
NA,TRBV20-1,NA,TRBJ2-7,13,TGCAGTGCTAGTTCCAGCGACTCCTACGAGCAGTACTTC,CSASSSDSYEQYF
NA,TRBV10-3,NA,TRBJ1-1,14,TGTGCCATCAGTGAGTTTGCGGGGAACACTGAAGCTTTCTTT,CAISEFAGNTEAFF
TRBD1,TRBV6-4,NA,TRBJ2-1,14,TGTGCCAGCAGTCCCGGGACAGGGAAAGGTGAGCAGTTCTTC,CASSPGTGKGEQFF
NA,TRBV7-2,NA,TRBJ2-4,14,TGTGCCAGCAGCTTAGGGGTGGGAGCCAACATTCAGTACTTC,CASSLGVGANIQYF
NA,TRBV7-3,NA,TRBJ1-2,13,TGTGCCAGCAGCTTAGGGCCGACATACGGCTACACCTTC,CASSLGPTYGYTF
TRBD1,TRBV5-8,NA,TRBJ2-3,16,TGTGCCAGCAGCTCTGGACAGGGAATAGGGACAGATACGCAGTATTTT,CASSSGQGIGTDTQYF
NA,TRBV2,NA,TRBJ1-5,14,TGTGCCAGCAGTGAGGGGGCAGATAATCAGCCCCAGCATTTT,CASSEGADNQPQHF
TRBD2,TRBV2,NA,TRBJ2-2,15,TGTGCCAGCAATCGGGTGGCGGGAGTAACCGGGGAGCTGTTTTTT,CASNRVAGVTGELFF
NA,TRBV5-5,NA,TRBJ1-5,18,TGTGCCAGCAGCCCGTCTGACAGGAAAGGAATTGAGCGGCAGCCCCAGCATTTT,CASSPSDRKGIERQPQHF
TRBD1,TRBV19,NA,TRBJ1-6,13,TGTGCCAGTGAGACAGGGGCTAATTCACCCCTCCACTTT,CASETGANSPLHF
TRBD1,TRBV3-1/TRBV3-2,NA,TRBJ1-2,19,TGTGCCAGCAGCCGAGGCCGCCCGGGACAGGCCCCAGGTTCGTATGGCTACACCTTC,CASSRGRPGQAPGSYGYTF
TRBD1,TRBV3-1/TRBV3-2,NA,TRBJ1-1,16,TGTGCCAGCAGCCACGGAAACAGGGGGCAGAACACTGAAGCTTTCTTT,CASSHGNRGQNTEAFF
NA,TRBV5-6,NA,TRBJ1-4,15,TGTGCCAGCAGCTTCCGACAGCCAACTAATGAAAAACTGTTTTTT,CASSFRQPTNEKLFF
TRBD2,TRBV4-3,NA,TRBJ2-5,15,TGCGCCAGCAGCCTTCAACTAGCGGGAGGAGAGACCCAGTACTTC,CASSLQLAGGETQYF
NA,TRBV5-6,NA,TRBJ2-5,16,TGTGCCAGCAGCTATATAAATCGGCAGACTCGGGAGACCCAGTACTTC,CASSYINRQTRETQYF
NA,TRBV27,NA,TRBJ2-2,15,TGTGCCAGCAGTTTTATCTACCCGAACACCGGGGAGCTGTTTTTT,CASSFIYPNTGELFF
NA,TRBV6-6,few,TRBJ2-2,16,TGTGCCAGCAGTCGAGTACTAGAGGCGAACACCGGGGAGCTGTTTTTT,CASSRVLEANTGELFF
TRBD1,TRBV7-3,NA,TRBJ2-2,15,TGTGCCAGCAGCTTAGACAGGGGGCTGACCGGGGAGCTGTTTTTT,CASSLDRGLTGELFF
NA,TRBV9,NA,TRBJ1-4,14,TGTGCCAGCAGCGTACGGGGAGCTAATGAAAAACTGTTTTTT,CASSVRGANEKLFF
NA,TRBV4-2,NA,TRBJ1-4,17,TGTGCCAGCAGCCAAGACCGCGGGGGGTCCGGTAATGAAAAACTGTTTTTT,CASSQDRGGSGNEKLFF
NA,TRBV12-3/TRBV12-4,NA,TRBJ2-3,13,TGTGCCAGCAGAGGACAGCCCACAGATACGCAGTATTTT,CASRGQPTDTQYF
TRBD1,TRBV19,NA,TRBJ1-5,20,TGTGCCAGTAGTATTATTTTACGGACAGGGGTGAAAGTACGCAATCAGCCCCAGCATTTT,CASSIILRTGVKVRNQPQHF
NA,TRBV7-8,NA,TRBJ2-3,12,TGTGCCAGCAGCCAAGGACAGGATACGCAGTATTTT,CASSQGQDTQYF
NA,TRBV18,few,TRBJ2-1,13,TGTGCCAGCTCACCATCAGCGGGCAATGAGCAGTTCTTC,CASSPSAGNEQFF
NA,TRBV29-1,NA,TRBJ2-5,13,TGCAGCGTTCGACGGACAGTTCAAGAGACCCAGTACTTC,CSVRRTVQETQYF
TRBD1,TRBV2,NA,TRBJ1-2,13,TGTGCCACCTCCTTAACAGGGGCTTATGGCTACACCTTC,CATSLTGAYGYTF
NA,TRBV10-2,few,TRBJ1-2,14,TGCGCCAGCAGTGAGTTAGGTGGACGGGGAGGCTACACCTTC,CASSELGGRGGYTF
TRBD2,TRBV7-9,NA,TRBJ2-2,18,TGTGCCAGCAGCCAGTGGACTAGCGGGAGTACGAACACCGGGGAGCTGTTTTTT,CASSQWTSGSTNTGELFF
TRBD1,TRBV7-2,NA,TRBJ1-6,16,TGTGCCAGCAGCTCCAACGCAGGGGGCAGAAATTCACCCCTCCACTTT,CASSSNAGGRNSPLHF
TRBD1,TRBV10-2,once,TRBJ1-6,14,TGCGCCAGCAGTGGGGGACAGTTCTATTCACCCCTCCACTTT,CASSGGQFYSPLHF
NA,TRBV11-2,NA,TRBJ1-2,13,TGTGCCAGCAGCTTGGGCCAGGGGTATGGCTACACCTTC,CASSLGQGYGYTF
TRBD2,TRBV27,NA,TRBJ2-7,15,TGTGCCAGCAGCCCCACGCTAGCGGGGGGGTCCGAGCAGTACTTC,CASSPTLAGGSEQYF
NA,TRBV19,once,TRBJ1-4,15,TGTGCCAGTAGTACGGACACGCGATCTAATGAAAAACTGTTTTTT,CASSTDTRSNEKLFF
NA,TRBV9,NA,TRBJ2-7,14,TGTGCCAGCAGCGTAGAAGGTCAGGCCTACGAGCAGTACTTC,CASSVEGQAYEQYF